This T cell receptor beta chain was obtained from a study of T cell responses to AZD1222 COVID-19 vaccine. Repertoires were generated with immunoSEQ multiplex PCR, while TCRdb's copy carries only in-frame clones and drops some. The sample carries about 140,000 clones, roughly nine tenths recorded once. As concerns this clone: Its target is not known.

Findings and limits, study-wide: Two AZD1222 doses significantly raised spike-specific TCR breadth and depth over controls. Researchers took repertoire samples only after the peak T cell response had come. Spike was spanned by vaccine-associated CD4 TCRs, which were dominant at 160-218 and 743-854.

From germline, CDR1 is SEHNR and CDR2 FQNEAQ (reference sequence). The V end was cut by 5 bases, the J end by 8 bases, with 12 bases between. The length of the CDR3 is 12 residues. The receptor comes from an adult who received the MenACWY meningococcal vaccine as a control. This sequence joins TRBV7-9 and TRBJ1-2; D is unclear. The sample here was peripheral blood, taken 28 days after the second dose of the MenACWY control vaccine. In DNA, the CDR3 is TGTGCCAGCAGCAATCAGATTTGGGGCTACACCTTC. Amino acid sequence: CASSNQIWGYTF.